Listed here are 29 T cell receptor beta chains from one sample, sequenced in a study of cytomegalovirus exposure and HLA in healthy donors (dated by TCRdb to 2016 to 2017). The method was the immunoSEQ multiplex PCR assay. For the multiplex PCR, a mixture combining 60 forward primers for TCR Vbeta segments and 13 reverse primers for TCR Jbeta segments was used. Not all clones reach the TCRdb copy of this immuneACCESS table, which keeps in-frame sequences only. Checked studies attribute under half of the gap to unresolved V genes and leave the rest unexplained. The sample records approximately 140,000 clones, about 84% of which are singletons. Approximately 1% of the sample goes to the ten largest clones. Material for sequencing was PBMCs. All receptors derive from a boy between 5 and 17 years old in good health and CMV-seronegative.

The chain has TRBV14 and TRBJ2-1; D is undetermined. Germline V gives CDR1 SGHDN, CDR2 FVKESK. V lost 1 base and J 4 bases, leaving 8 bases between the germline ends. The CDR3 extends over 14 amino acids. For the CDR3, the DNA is TGTGCCAGCAGCCAAGTCTTCACTTACAATGAGCAGTTCTTC. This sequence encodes CASSQVFTYNEQFF.

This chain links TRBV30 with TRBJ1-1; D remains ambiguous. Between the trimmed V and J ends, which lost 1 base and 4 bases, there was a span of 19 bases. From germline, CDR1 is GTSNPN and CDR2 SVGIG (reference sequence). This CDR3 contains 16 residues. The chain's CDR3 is CAWSGGGYLGGTEAFF. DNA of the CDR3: TGTGCCTGGAGTGGGGGAGGATACCTGGGTGGCACTGAAGCTTTCTTT.

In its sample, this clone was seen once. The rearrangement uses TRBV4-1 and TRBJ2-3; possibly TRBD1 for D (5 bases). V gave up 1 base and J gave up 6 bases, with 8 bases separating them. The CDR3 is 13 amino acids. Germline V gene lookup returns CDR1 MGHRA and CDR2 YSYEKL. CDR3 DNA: TGCGCCAGCAGCCAAGTGGGGCGGGATACGCAGTATTTT. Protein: CASSQVGRDTQYF.

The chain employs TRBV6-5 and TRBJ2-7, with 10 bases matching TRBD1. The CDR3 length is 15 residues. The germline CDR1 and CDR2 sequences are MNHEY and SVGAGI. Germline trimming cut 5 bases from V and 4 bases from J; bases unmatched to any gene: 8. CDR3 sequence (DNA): TGTGCCAGCAGTGCAGACAGGGGGCGCGTTTACGAGCAGTACTTC. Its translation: CASSADRGRVYEQYF.

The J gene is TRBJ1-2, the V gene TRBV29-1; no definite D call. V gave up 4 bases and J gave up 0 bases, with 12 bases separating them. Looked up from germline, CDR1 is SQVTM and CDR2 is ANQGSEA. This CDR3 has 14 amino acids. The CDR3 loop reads CSVGSGTANYGYTF. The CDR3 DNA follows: TGCAGCGTTGGTAGCGGTACTGCTAACTATGGCTACACCTTC.

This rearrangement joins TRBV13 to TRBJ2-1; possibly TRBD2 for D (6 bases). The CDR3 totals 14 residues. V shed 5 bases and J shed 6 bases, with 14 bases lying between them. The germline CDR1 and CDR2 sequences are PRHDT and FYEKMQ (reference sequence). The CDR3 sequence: CASSPGLASNEQFF. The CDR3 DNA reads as TGTGCCAGCAGCCCGGGACTTGCCAGCAATGAGCAGTTCTTC. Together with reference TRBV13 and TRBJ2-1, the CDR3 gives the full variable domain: AAGVIQSPRHLIKEKRETATLKCYPIPRHDTVYWYQQGPGQDPQFLISFYEKMQSDKGSIPDRFSAQQFSDYHSELNMSSLELGDSALYFCASSPGLASNEQFFGPGTRLTVL.

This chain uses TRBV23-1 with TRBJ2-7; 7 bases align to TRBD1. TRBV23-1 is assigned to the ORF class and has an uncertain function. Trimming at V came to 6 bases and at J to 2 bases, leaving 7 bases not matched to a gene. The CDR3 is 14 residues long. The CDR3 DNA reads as TGCGCCAGCAGCCACGGACAGGCGCCCTACGAGCAGTACTTC. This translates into CASSHGQAPYEQYF.

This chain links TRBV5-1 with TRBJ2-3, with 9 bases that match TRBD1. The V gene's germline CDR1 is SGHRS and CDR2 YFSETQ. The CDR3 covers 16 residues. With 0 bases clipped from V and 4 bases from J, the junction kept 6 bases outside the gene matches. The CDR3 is CASSLGGTGLADTQYF. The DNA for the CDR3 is TGCGCCAGCAGCTTGGGCGGGACAGGGCTGGCAGATACGCAGTATTTT. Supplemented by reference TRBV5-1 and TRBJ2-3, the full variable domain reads KAGVTQTPRYLIKTRGQQVTLSCSPISGHRSVSWYQQTPGQGLQFLFEYFSETQRNKGNFPGRFSGRQFSNSRSEMNVSTLELGDSALYLCASSLGGTGLADTQYFGPGTRLTVL.

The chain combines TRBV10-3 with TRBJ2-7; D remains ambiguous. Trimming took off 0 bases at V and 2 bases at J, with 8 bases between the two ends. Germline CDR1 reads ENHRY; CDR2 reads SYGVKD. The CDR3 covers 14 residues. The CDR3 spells CAISESGRAYEQYF. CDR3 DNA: TGTGCCATCAGTGAGTCGGGCAGAGCCTACGAGCAGTACTTC.

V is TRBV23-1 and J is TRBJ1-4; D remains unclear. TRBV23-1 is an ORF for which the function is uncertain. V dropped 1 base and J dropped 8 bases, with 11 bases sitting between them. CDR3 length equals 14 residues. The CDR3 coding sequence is TGCGCCAGCAGTCAATGGGGAGACAAGGAAAAACTGTTTTTT. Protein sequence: CASSQWGDKEKLFF.

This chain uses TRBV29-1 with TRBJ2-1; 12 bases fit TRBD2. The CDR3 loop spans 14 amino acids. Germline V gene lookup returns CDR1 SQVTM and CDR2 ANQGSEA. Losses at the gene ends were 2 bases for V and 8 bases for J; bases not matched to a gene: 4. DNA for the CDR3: TGCAGCGTTGAACCCCTAGCGGGAGGGGATGAGCAGTTCTTC. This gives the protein CSVEPLAGGDEQFF.

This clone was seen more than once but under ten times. CDR3 nucleotides: TGTGCCAGCACCCCCTTAATCGGAGAGACCCAGTACTTC. This sequence encodes CASTPLIGETQYF. The chain has TRBV7-2 and TRBJ2-5; no definite D call. The V end lost 7 bases, the J end lost 4 bases, and 13 bases lay between the germline ends. The length of the CDR3 is 13 residues. Germline V CDR1 and CDR2: SGHTA, FQGNSA.

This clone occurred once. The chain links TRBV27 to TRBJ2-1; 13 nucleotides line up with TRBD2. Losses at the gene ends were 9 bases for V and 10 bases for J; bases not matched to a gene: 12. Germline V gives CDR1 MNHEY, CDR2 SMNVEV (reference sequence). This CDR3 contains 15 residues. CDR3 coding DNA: TGTGCCAGTACCCGTGGACTAGCGGGAGCTGGCGAGCAGTTCTTC. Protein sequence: CASTRGLAGAGEQFF.

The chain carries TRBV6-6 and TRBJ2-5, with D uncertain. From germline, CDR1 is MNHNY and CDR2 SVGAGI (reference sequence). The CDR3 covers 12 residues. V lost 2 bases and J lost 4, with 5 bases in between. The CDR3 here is CASSYRGETQYF. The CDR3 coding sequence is TGTGCCAGCAGTTACAGAGGAGAGACCCAGTACTTC.

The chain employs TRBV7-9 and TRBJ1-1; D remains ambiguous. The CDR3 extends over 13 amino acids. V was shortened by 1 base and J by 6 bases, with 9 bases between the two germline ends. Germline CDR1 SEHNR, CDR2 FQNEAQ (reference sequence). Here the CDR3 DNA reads TGTGCCAGCAGCTTAGATTCGGGTCCTGAAGCTTTCTTT. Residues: CASSLDSGPEAFF. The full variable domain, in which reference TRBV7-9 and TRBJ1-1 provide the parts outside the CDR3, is DTGVSQNPRHKITKRGQNVTFRCDPISEHNRLYWYRQTLGQGPEFLTYFQNEAQLEKSRLLSDRFSAERPKGSFSTLEIQRTEQGDSAMYLCASSLDSGPEAFFGQGTRLTVV.

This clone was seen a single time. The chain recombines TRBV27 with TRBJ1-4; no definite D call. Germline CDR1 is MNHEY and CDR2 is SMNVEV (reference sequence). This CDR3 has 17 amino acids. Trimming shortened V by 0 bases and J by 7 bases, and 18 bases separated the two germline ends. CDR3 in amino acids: CASSLSVARVRGEKLFF. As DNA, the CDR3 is TGTGCCAGCAGTTTATCGGTGGCCCGGGTACGGGGTGAAAAACTGTTTTTT.

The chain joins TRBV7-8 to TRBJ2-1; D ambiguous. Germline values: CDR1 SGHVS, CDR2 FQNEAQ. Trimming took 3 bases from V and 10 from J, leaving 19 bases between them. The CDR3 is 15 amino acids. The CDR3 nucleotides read TGTGCCAGCAGCTTCGGATCAGAATCTTCTAGGGAGCAGTTCTTC. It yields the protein CASSFGSESSREQFF. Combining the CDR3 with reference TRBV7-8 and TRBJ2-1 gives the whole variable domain GAGVSQSPRYKVAKRGQDVALRCDPISGHVSLFWYQQALGQGPEFLTYFQNEAQLDKSGLPSDRFFAERPEGSVSTLKIQRTQQEDSAVYLCASSFGSESSREQFFGPGTRLTVL.

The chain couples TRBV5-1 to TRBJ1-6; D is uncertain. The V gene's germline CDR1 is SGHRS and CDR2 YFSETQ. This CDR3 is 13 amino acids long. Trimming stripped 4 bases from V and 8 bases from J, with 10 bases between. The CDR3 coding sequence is TGCGCCAGCAGCCGGGAGCCCTATTCACCCCTCCACTTT. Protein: CASSREPYSPLHF.

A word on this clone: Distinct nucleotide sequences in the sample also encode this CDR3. CDR3 bases: TGTGCCAGCAGCGTAGGAGCTAGCGGAGGCACAGATACGCAGTATTTT. Protein sequence: CASSVGASGGTDTQYF. The chain carries TRBV9 and TRBJ2-3; 7 bases are shared with TRBD2. The CDR3 has 16 amino acids. V was clipped by 0 bases and J by 1 base; unmatched bases: 5. The germline V gene encodes CDR1 SGDLS and CDR2 YYNGEE.

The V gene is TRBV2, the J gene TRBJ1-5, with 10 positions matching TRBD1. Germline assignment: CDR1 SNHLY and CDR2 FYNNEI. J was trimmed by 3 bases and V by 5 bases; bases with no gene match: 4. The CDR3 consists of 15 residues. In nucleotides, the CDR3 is TGTGCCAGCAGTACGGGACAGGGGTTCAATCAGCCCCAGCATTTT. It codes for CASSTGQGFNQPQHF.

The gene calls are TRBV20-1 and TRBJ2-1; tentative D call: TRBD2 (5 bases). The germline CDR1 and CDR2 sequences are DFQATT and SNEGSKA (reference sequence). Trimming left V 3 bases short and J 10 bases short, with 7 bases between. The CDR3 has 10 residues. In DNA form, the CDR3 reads TGCAGTGCTAGTAGCGACGAGCAGTTCTTC. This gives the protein CSASSDEQFF.

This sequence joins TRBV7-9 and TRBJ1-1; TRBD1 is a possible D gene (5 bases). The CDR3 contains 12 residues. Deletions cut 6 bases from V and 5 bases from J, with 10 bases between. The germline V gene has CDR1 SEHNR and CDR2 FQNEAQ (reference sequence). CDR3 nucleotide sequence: TGTGCCAGCAGAGGCCGGGGGACTGAAGCTTTCTTT. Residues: CASRGRGTEAFF.

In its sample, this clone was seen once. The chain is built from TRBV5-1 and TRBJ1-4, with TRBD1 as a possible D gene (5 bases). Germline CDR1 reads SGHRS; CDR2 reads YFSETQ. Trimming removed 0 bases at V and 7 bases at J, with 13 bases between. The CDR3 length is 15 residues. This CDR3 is CASSLVMGGSEKLFF. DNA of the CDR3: TGCGCCAGCAGCTTGGTTATGGGGGGAAGTGAAAAACTGTTTTTT.

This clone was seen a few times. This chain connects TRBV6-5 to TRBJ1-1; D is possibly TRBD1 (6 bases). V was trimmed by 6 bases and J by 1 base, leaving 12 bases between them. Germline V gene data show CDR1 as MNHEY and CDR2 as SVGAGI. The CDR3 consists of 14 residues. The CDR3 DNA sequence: TGTGCCAGCAGCACGCAGGGGTGGAACACTGAAGCTTTCTTT. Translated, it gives CASSTQGWNTEAFF.

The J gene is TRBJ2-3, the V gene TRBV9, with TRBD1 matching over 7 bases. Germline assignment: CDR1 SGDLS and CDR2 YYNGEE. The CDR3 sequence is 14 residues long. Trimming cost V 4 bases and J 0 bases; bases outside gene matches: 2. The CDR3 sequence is CASSRTGSTDTQYF. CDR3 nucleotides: TGTGCCAGCAGCCGGACAGGAAGCACAGATACGCAGTATTTT.

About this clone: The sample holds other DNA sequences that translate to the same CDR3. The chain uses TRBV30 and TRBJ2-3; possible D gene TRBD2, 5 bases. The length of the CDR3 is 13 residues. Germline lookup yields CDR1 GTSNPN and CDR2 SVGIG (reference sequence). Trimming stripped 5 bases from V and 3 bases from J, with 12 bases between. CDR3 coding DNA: TGTGCCTGGGCCGGAGGTCGAACAGATACGCAGTATTTT. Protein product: CAWAGGRTDTQYF.

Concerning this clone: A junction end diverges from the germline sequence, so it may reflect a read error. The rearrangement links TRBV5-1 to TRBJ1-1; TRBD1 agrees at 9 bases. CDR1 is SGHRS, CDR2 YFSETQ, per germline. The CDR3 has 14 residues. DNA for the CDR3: TGCGCCAGCAGCTTGGAGGGACAGGGACCCCCTGGAAGCTTT. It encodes CASSLEGQGPPGSF.

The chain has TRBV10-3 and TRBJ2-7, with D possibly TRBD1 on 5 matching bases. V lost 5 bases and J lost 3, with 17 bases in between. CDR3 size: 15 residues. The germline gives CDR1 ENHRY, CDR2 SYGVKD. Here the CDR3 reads CAISFNGRELYEQYF. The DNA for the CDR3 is TGTGCCATCAGTTTTAACGGCAGGGAACTCTACGAGCAGTACTTC.

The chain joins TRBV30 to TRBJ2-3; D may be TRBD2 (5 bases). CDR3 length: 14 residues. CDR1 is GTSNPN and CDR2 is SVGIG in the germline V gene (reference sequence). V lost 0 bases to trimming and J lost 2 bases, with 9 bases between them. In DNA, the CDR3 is TGTGCCTGGAGTGTAGGCGGGTTCACAGATACGCAGTATTTT. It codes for CAWSVGGFTDTQYF.